This is a list of T cell receptor beta chains from one sample in a study of T cell changes during pregnancy in multiple sclerosis. Sequenced by immunoSEQ multiplex PCR; TCRdb stores in-frame clones only, minus some. The sample lists about 41,000 clones; 85% to 95% were seen once. This sample comprised CD8+ T cells from peripheral blood mononuclear cells, obtained in the third trimester of pregnancy. These receptors were obtained from a female donor with multiple sclerosis, enrolled in a pregnancy study. The CDR3 runs from the conserved cysteine through the conserved F or W. D genes are given only for firm matches. Not every row has a clone size; where given, it reads once, few, many or a size class.

d_gene: .; v_gene: TRBV10-3; abundance: .; j_gene: TRBJ2-3; CDR3aa: CAISESSGFETDTQYF; CDR3nt: TGTGCCATCAGTGAGTCCTCGGGTTTTGAGACAGATACGCAGTATTTT
d_gene: .; v_gene: TRBV27; abundance: .; j_gene: TRBJ2-7; CDR3aa: CASRPWAGAPYEQYF; CDR3nt: TGTGCCAGCAGGCCGTGGGCAGGGGCTCCCTACGAGCAGTACTTC
d_gene: TRBD2; v_gene: TRBV19; abundance: .; j_gene: TRBJ2-1; CDR3aa: CASSIWSSGAFSYNEQFF; CDR3nt: TGTGCCAGTAGTATTTGGTCTAGCGGGGCGTTCTCCTACAATGAGCAGTTCTTC
d_gene: .; v_gene: TRBV7-9; abundance: .; j_gene: TRBJ2-1; CDR3aa: CASSLPRQAPSYNEQFF; CDR3nt: TGTGCCAGCAGCCTCCCCAGACAGGCCCCTTCCTACAATGAGCAGTTCTTC
d_gene: TRBD1; v_gene: TRBV27; abundance: .; j_gene: TRBJ2-7; CDR3aa: CASSGGTGSFYEQYF; CDR3nt: TGTGCCAGCAGTGGAGGGACAGGCTCATTCTACGAGCAGTACTTC
d_gene: TRBD2; v_gene: TRBV10-3; abundance: .; j_gene: TRBJ2-5; CDR3aa: CASMGGGQPPYIQETQYF; CDR3nt: TGTGCCAGCATGGGCGGGGGGCAACCACCGTACATCCAAGAGACCCAGTACTTC
d_gene: TRBD1; v_gene: TRBV6-5; abundance: .; j_gene: TRBJ2-2; CDR3aa: CASTLQGYTGELFF; CDR3nt: TGTGCCAGCACCCTACAGGGGTACACCGGGGAGCTGTTTTTT
d_gene: TRBD1; v_gene: TRBV19; abundance: few; j_gene: TRBJ1-1; CDR3aa: CASSTSDRGDTEAFF; CDR3nt: TGTGCCAGTAGTACCTCGGACAGGGGGGACACTGAAGCTTTCTTT
d_gene: .; v_gene: TRBV5-6; abundance: .; j_gene: TRBJ1-1; CDR3aa: CASSLGYRALNTEAFF; CDR3nt: TGTGCCAGCAGCTTGGGTTACAGGGCTTTGAACACTGAAGCTTTCTTT
d_gene: .; v_gene: TRBV10-2; abundance: .; j_gene: TRBJ1-2; CDR3aa: CASSESRQVNYGYTF; CDR3nt: TGCGCCAGCAGTGAGTCGCGACAGGTTAACTATGGCTACACCTTC
d_gene: .; v_gene: TRBV5-1; abundance: .; j_gene: TRBJ2-2; CDR3aa: CASSFGGTGELFF; CDR3nt: TGCGCCAGCAGCTTCGGGGGCACCGGGGAGCTGTTTTTT
d_gene: .; v_gene: TRBV7-6; abundance: .; j_gene: TRBJ2-2; CDR3aa: CASSLGRVGVGELFF; CDR3nt: TGTGCCAGCAGCTTAGGCAGGGTTGGCGTCGGGGAGCTGTTTTTT
d_gene: TRBD1; v_gene: TRBV7-9; abundance: .; j_gene: TRBJ2-1; CDR3aa: CASSLGQGVINEQFF; CDR3nt: TGTGCCAGCAGCTTGGGGCAGGGGGTGATCAATGAGCAGTTCTTC
d_gene: TRBD2; v_gene: TRBV13; abundance: once; j_gene: TRBJ2-1; CDR3aa: CASSLGGLAGGPSYNEQFF; CDR3nt: TGTGCCAGCAGCTTAGGGGGACTAGCGGGAGGGCCGTCCTACAATGAGCAGTTCTTC
d_gene: TRBD1; v_gene: TRBV28; abundance: .; j_gene: TRBJ2-7; CDR3aa: CASSLSSGTGDEQYF; CDR3nt: TGTGCCAGCAGTTTATCATCCGGGACAGGGGACGAGCAGTACTTC
d_gene: TRBD2; v_gene: TRBV11-3; abundance: .; j_gene: TRBJ2-1; CDR3aa: CASSLRIAGDGHNEQFF; CDR3nt: TGTGCCAGCAGCCTCCGAATAGCGGGAGACGGGCACAATGAGCAGTTCTTC
d_gene: TRBD2; v_gene: TRBV7-3; abundance: once; j_gene: TRBJ2-1; CDR3aa: CASSLFGGGNNEQFF; CDR3nt: TGTGCCAGCAGCTTATTTGGGGGGGGGAACAATGAGCAGTTCTTC
d_gene: .; v_gene: TRBV28; abundance: .; j_gene: TRBJ1-5; CDR3aa: CASSSPALGGNQPQHF; CDR3nt: TGTGCCAGCAGTTCCCCCGCCCTGGGCGGCAATCAGCCCCAGCATTTT
d_gene: .; v_gene: TRBV6-6; abundance: .; j_gene: TRBJ1-2; CDR3aa: CASSYSNRVDYGYTF; CDR3nt: TGTGCCAGCAGTTACTCGAACAGGGTTGACTATGGCTACACCTTC
d_gene: TRBD1; v_gene: TRBV4-3; abundance: once; j_gene: TRBJ1-1; CDR3aa: CASSQAWDSTEAFF; CDR3nt: TGCGCCAGCAGCCAGGCCTGGGACAGCACTGAAGCTTTCTTT
d_gene: .; v_gene: TRBV25-1; abundance: .; j_gene: TRBJ2-7; CDR3aa: CASAWGVHEQYF; CDR3nt: TGTGCCAGCGCCTGGGGGGTACACGAGCAGTACTTC
d_gene: .; v_gene: TRBV5-8; abundance: .; j_gene: TRBJ1-1; CDR3aa: CASSFPLRPNTEAFF; CDR3nt: TGTGCCAGCAGCTTTCCTCTCAGGCCGAACACTGAAGCTTTCTTT